The rows below give T cell receptor beta chains drawn from one sample of a study of cytomegalovirus exposure and HLA in healthy donors. TCRdb keeps only in-frame clones here, not all; method: immunoSEQ multiplex PCR. This table has some 130,000 clones, 79% appearing once. Sequencing used PBMCs. The receptors originated from a female donor in good health and CMV-seronegative. Each CDR3 is given with its conserved first and last residue. Fields, in order: CDR3 DNA, CDR3 protein, clone size, J gene, D gene, V gene. A D gene is named only where the DNA matches it firmly. The size of a clone is reported for some rows only, either as once, few or many, or as a class for expanded clones.

TGTGCCAGCAGCTCCGGACTAGCGGGGGGCCTATGGACGCAGTATTTT	CASSSGLAGGLWTQYF	.	TRBJ2-3	TRBD2	TRBV13
TGTGCCAGCAGCTACCTCGAGGGGGGGCGGGATGAGCAGTTCTTC	CASSYLEGGRDEQFF	.	TRBJ2-1	.	TRBV7-9
TGTGCCTGGAGTCCGGGGGGGGGCGGGCAAGAGACCCAGTACTTC	CAWSPGGGGQETQYF	.	TRBJ2-5	TRBD2	TRBV30
TGTGCCAGCAGTTACGGGCAGGGGGGTAACATTCAGTACTTC	CASSYGQGGNIQYF	many	TRBJ2-4	.	TRBV6-6
TGTGCCAGCAGCTTCCTGCCCGAGGGTTCACCCCTCCACTTT	CASSFLPEGSPLHF	.	TRBJ1-6	.	TRBV7-2
TGTGCCAGCAGGGCAAGTTTCACCGGGGAGCTGTTTTTT	CASRASFTGELFF	.	TRBJ2-2	.	TRBV2
TGTGCCAGCAGTTTAGAGCCGGGGGGCAATCAGCCCCAGCATTTT	CASSLEPGGNQPQHF	.	TRBJ1-5	.	TRBV28
TGTGCCAGCAGCTCTCGACTAGCGGGACGCCGCGAGCAGTACTTC	CASSSRLAGRREQYF	.	TRBJ2-7	TRBD2	TRBV7-9
TGTGCCAGCAGTTTATTCTCATACCGACAGGTACGTTGGACTGAAGCTTTCTTT	CASSLFSYRQVRWTEAFF	few	TRBJ1-1	.	TRBV27
TGTGCCAGCACCTTATCTGGGACAGGGATGAACACTGAAGCTTTCTTT	CASTLSGTGMNTEAFF	.	TRBJ1-1	TRBD1	TRBV7-9
TGTGCCAGCAGGGGGGGGGCCACTGAAGCTTTCTTT	CASRGGATEAFF	.	TRBJ1-1	.	TRBV5-4
TGTGCCAGCAGCGAGTCCGGGACTGGCTACAATGAGCAGTTCTTC	CASSESGTGYNEQFF	.	TRBJ2-1	.	TRBV9
TGTGCCAGCAGCGCGCCAGGGAACCAAGAGACCCAGTACTTC	CASSAPGNQETQYF	.	TRBJ2-5	.	TRBV9
TGTGCCAGCAGCAACGGACTCGGGACAGGAAATGAAAAACTGTTTTTT	CASSNGLGTGNEKLFF	.	TRBJ1-4	TRBD1	TRBV7-9
TGTGCCAGCAGTGAGGACGGACTCAATCAGCCCCAGCATTTT	CASSEDGLNQPQHF	.	TRBJ1-5	.	TRBV6-4
TGTGCCAGCAGCCAACAGGGAGACTATGGCTACACCTTC	CASSQQGDYGYTF	few	TRBJ1-2	.	TRBV5-8
TGCGCCAGCAGCCGAGGGCGGACAGGGAATTCACCCCTCCACTTT	CASSRGRTGNSPLHF	.	TRBJ1-6	TRBD1	TRBV4-1
TGTGCCAGCAGCTTATGGTCACTTGAAGCTTTCTTT	CASSLWSLEAFF	.	TRBJ1-1	.	TRBV7-9
TGTGCCAGCAGCTTAAGGCCCGCAACGACTAGGACAGGAAACTACGAGCAGTACTTC	CASSLRPATTRTGNYEQYF	.	TRBJ2-7	.	TRBV11-3
TGTGCCAGCAAACGACAGGGGCTGAGCACTGAAGCTTTCTTT	CASKRQGLSTEAFF	many	TRBJ1-1	TRBD1	TRBV7-2
TGCAGCGTTGAAGTGGGCGGGGGAGGCTACACCTTC	CSVEVGGGGYTF	.	TRBJ1-2	.	TRBV29-1
TGCGCCAGCACCTTCGCAGGGGACACTGAAGCTTTCTTT	CASTFAGDTEAFF	.	TRBJ1-1	.	TRBV5-1
TGTGCCAGCAGCTTCGCGGGAGCTGAAGCTTTCTTT	CASSFAGAEAFF	.	TRBJ1-1	.	TRBV7-8
TGTGCCAGCAGTTACACAGGTTCTGAAGCTTTCTTT	CASSYTGSEAFF	.	TRBJ1-1	.	TRBV6-5
TGTGCCAGCAGCCCGTTGTCCTACGAGCAGTACTTC	CASSPLSYEQYF	.	TRBJ2-7	.	TRBV11-2
TGTGCCTGGGCGGACAGCCCAGTCTATGGCTACACCTTC	CAWADSPVYGYTF	.	TRBJ1-2	.	TRBV30